The next 19 T cell receptor beta chains were all read from a single sample in a study of blood T cell repertoires in COVID-19 (dated by TCRdb to 2019 to 2021). The library was built by means of the immunoSEQ multiplex PCR assay. TCRdb mirrors the immuneACCESS table, restricted to in-frame sequences. Some clones are absent from its copies; in checked studies, under half trace to an unresolved V gene, and the reason for the others is unknown. The sample profile shows 200,000 to 250,000 clones; about 80% of them were found once. The leading ten clones occupy 2% to 2.5% of the sample. Sequencing input: peripheral blood. These receptors were collected from a woman aged 60-75 years with acute or convalescent COVID-19.

The chain uses TRBV27 and TRBJ1-2; unclear D gene. CDR3 length: 15 residues. V was clipped by 2 bases and J by 0 bases, with 10 bases between them. The germline V gene has CDR1 MNHEY and CDR2 SMNVEV (reference sequence). The CDR3, as DNA: TGTGCCAGCAGTTTAATGCCTAGCCCTAACTATGGCTACACCTTC. It translates to CASSLMPSPNYGYTF.

This clone has just a few counts. This sequence joins TRBV21-1 and TRBJ1-3; the DNA was not compared with TRBD1, the D call given in the table. TRBV21-1 represents a pseudogene. The CDR3 is 15 amino acids. The CDR3 sequence: CASSKEGGTGNTIYF. The CDR3 nucleotides are TGTGCCAGCAGCAAAGAAGGGGGAACCGGAAACACCATATATTTT.

The chain couples TRBV30 to TRBJ1-2; D is unresolved. Germline V gene lookup returns CDR1 GTSNPN and CDR2 SVGIG (reference sequence). This CDR3 is 13 amino acids long. V shed 1 base and J shed 5 bases, with 11 bases lying between them. As DNA, the CDR3 is TGTGCCTGGAGTGGGCAGACAAAGTATGGCTACACCTTC. Protein: CAWSGQTKYGYTF.

V is TRBV3-1 (or the pseudogene TRBV3-2) and J is TRBJ1-6, with 7 bases fitting TRBD1. CDR1 and CDR2 (germline): LGHDT, YNNKEL (reference sequence). CDR3 length: 16 residues. The J segment lost 7 bases and the V segment lost 1 base, leaving 7 bases of the junction unmatched. The CDR3 DNA follows: TGTGCCAGCAGCCAAGTAACCGGGACAGCGAATTCACCCCTCCACTTT. It translates to CASSQVTGTANSPLHF.

This chain joins TRBV11-2 and TRBJ2-3, with 16 bases lining up with TRBD2. This CDR3 is 17 amino acids long. The junction had 2 bases not matched to a gene; V was cut back by 4 bases and J by 1 base. Per the germline V gene, CDR1 is SGHAT and CDR2 is FQNNGV. CDR3 coding DNA: TGTGCCAGCAGCTGGGGACTAGCGGGGGGGGGCACAGATACGCAGTATTTT. This translates into CASSWGLAGGGTDTQYF.

The table lists this clone with a count of one. This chain joins TRBV5-4 and TRBJ2-1; D unresolved. The CDR3 runs to 14 residues. Germline CDR1 SGHNT, CDR2 YYREEE (reference sequence). Deletions cut 0 bases from V and 8 bases from J, with 12 bases between. The CDR3 spells CASSLAVASHEQFF. The DNA of the CDR3 is TGTGCCAGCAGCTTGGCCGTAGCTTCACATGAGCAGTTCTTC.

CDR3 in DNA: TGTGCCAGCAGCGTTAGCGGGGGGGTCACAGATACGCAGTATTTT. Amino acids: CASSVSGGVTDTQYF. This chain links TRBV9 with TRBJ2-3, with 11 bases matching TRBD2. V was pared by 2 bases and J by 2 bases, with 1 base of the junction left unmatched. The CDR3 loop spans 15 amino acids. CDR1 is SGDLS and CDR2 is YYNGEE in the germline V gene.

The rearrangement links TRBV11-3 to TRBJ2-1; D is undetermined. The V gene's germline CDR1 is SGHNT and CDR2 YENEEA. V was trimmed by 5 bases and J by 3 bases, leaving 11 bases between them. The CDR3 covers 14 residues. In DNA form, the CDR3 reads TGTGCCAGCAGCCCCTCCCCCCTCTACAATGAGCAGTTCTTC. It specifies CASSPSPLYNEQFF.

V gene TRBV3-1 (or the pseudogene TRBV3-2) combines with J gene TRBJ1-1; 7 positions agree with TRBD1. V shed 4 bases and J 2 bases; nucleotides not matched to a gene: 10. The CDR3 runs to 16 residues. From germline, CDR1 is LGHDT and CDR2 YNNKEL (reference sequence). CDR3 nucleotide sequence: TGTGCCAGCAGCCTTGGACAGGTACATCTCAACACTGAAGCTTTCTTT. This codes for CASSLGQVHLNTEAFF.

This clone showed up just once. The chain recombines TRBV5-4 with TRBJ1-1, with 9 bases identical to TRBD1. CDR3 length equals 15 residues. Trimming took 4 bases from V and 5 from J; bases not matched to a gene: 9. CDR1 SGHNT and CDR2 YYREEE come from the germline V gene (reference sequence). CDR3 sequence (DNA): TGTGCCAGCAGCCGGACAGGGGCCAAGGGGACTGAAGCTTTCTTT. Its translation is CASSRTGAKGTEAFF.

This clone was seen only a few times. This rearrangement joins TRBV6-5 to TRBJ1-1; no reliable D call. This CDR3 region has 11 residues. CDR1 is MNHEY and CDR2 is SVGAGI in the germline V gene. Trimming cost V 10 bases and J 8 bases, with 14 bases left between them. CDR3 loop: CATSRALEAFF. The CDR3 nucleotides read TGTGCCACCTCGAGGGCCCTCGAAGCTTTCTTT.

V usage is TRBV5-5 and J usage is TRBJ2-1, with 11 positions matching TRBD2. The ends lost 3 bases at V and 13 bases at J; junction bases unmatched: 12. Germline loops: CDR1 SGHKS, CDR2 YYEKEE (reference sequence). This CDR3 spans 15 amino acids. CDR3 residues: CASSWTTSGTATQFF. The CDR3 DNA reads as TGTGCCAGCAGCTGGACGACTAGCGGGACCGCTACACAGTTCTTC.

This clone has a handful of counts. This sequence joins TRBV7-3 and TRBJ2-5, with D perhaps TRBD1 (7 bases). CDR1 and CDR2 (germline): SGHTA, FQGTGA. The V end lost 5 bases, the J end lost 2 bases, and 12 bases lay between the germline ends. The CDR3 is 14 amino acids. CDR3 bases: TGTGCCAGCAGCCAGTCAGGGGGGCAAGAGACCCAGTACTTC. Its translation is CASSQSGGQETQYF.

The V gene is TRBV6-5, the J gene TRBJ1-2; 7 bases map to TRBD1. V was clipped by 2 bases and J by 4 bases; unmatched bases: 7. CDR3 length: 15 residues. Germline lookup yields CDR1 MNHEY and CDR2 SVGAGI. Here the CDR3 reads CASSYRQGTIYGYTF. The CDR3 DNA reads TGTGCCAGCAGTTACAGACAGGGCACCATCTATGGCTACACCTTC.

The chain has TRBV3-1 (or the pseudogene TRBV3-2) and TRBJ2-7, with TRBD2 matching over 8 bases. Germline V gives CDR1 LGHDT, CDR2 YNNKEL (reference sequence). The CDR3 length is 16 residues. V gave up 4 bases and J gave up 2 bases; unmatched junction bases: 10. CDR3 coding DNA: TGTGCCAGCAGCCCCGGGAGGGGGGCTACCCCCTACGAGCAGTACTTC. This codes for CASSPGRGATPYEQYF.

This chain joins TRBV7-7 and TRBJ2-3; TRBD2 agrees at 10 bases. V gave up 1 base and J gave up 2 bases; unmatched junction bases: 6. CDR3 length equals 17 residues. CDR1 and CDR2 (germline): SSHAT, FNYEAQ (reference sequence). The CDR3 is CASSLGGAGGVTDTQYF. CDR3 sequence (DNA): TGTGCCAGCAGCTTAGGTGGAGCGGGGGGGGTCACAGATACGCAGTATTTT.

The gene calls are TRBV5-6 and TRBJ1-6; 7 bases line up with TRBD1. With 5 bases clipped from V and 7 bases from J, the junction kept 6 bases outside the gene matches. The germline gives CDR1 SGHDT, CDR2 YYEEEE. This CDR3 contains 14 residues. CDR3 residues: CASRTRDRNSPLHF. In DNA form, the CDR3 reads TGTGCCAGCAGAACCCGGGACAGAAATTCACCCCTCCACTTT.

The chain uses TRBV4-1 and TRBJ2-7, with TRBD1 identical over 7 bases. CDR3 length: 15 amino acids. V trimming: 3 bases; J trimming: 6 bases; junction bases outside the gene matches: 11. Germline CDR1 MGHRA, CDR2 YSYEKL. CDR3 nucleotide sequence: TGCGCCAGCAGCCACGGTTCCACAGGGGAAAGCGAGCAGTACTTC. Its translation: CASSHGSTGESEQYF.

This rearrangement joins TRBV12-3 or TRBV12-4 to TRBJ2-7; D possibly corresponds to TRBD1 (6 bases). The CDR3 sequence is 13 residues long. The germline V and J ends were trimmed by 5 bases and 3 bases, with 11 bases remaining between them. The CDR3, as DNA: TGTGCCAGCAGTCTAACAGGGTACTACGAGCAGTACTTC. Translating it yields CASSLTGYYEQYF.